The 17 T cell receptor beta chains listed next were all sequenced from one sample in a study of T-cell reconstitution after alpha-beta-depleted transplantation in children. Unique molecular identifiers were incorporated during preparation of the TCRbeta library. TCRdb reprocessed the PCR reads with MiXCR, giving one entry per CDR3 protein. Of 530,000 or so distinct CDR3 sequences in the sample, 25% to 30% are singletons; the top ten hold under 45%. Sequencing was performed on PBMCs, taken before TCRalphabeta/CD19-depleted stem cell transplant. The receptors come from a boy younger than two with Wiskott-Aldrich syndrome, due to receive a stem cell transplant.

About this clonotype: The CDR3 ends on some other residue instead of the conserved phenylalanine or tryptophan, so this is likely a read error. The chain carries TRBV20-1 and TRBJ1-2; D unclear. The CDR3 spans 13 residues. Germline V CDR1 and CDR2: DFQATT, SNEGSKA (reference sequence). V dropped 6 bases and J dropped 3 bases, with 14 bases sitting between them. This chain's CDR3 is CSASDGSDYGYTI. In DNA form, the CDR3 reads TGCAGTGCCTCGGACGGGTCGGACTATGGCTACACCATC.

The chain links TRBV9 to TRBJ2-1, with TRBD2 as a possible D gene (6 bases). The CDR3 is 15 residues long. In germline, CDR1 is SGDLS, CDR2 YYNGEE. The V end was cut by 0 bases, the J end by 5 bases, with 12 bases between. The CDR3 DNA reads TGTGCCAGCAGCGTAGCGGGACTCCCACACAATGAGCAGTTCTTC. The encoded protein is CASSVAGLPHNEQFF.

This chain uses TRBV10-3 with TRBJ2-2; TRBD2 aligns across 9 bases. CDR3 length: 15 amino acids. After removal of 6 bases from V and 0 bases from J, the junction contained 2 bases not matched to a gene. Germline lookup yields CDR1 ENHRY and CDR2 SYGVKD. DNA of the CDR3: TGTGCCATCAGGTTAGCGGGAGCGAACACCGGGGAGCTGTTTTTT. Translation: CAIRLAGANTGELFF.

The chain employs TRBV6-1 and TRBJ1-1; 7 nucleotides line up with TRBD1. Trimming at V came to 6 bases and at J to 6 bases, leaving 13 bases not matched to a gene. The CDR3 consists of 15 residues. Germline V CDR1 and CDR2: MNHNS, SASEGT. CDR3 DNA sequence: TGTGCCAGCAGCAAACCTATGACAGGGTTGCCTGAAGCTTTCTTT. As protein: CASSKPMTGLPEAFF.

Only a few counts were recorded for this clonotype. The V gene is TRBV20-1, the J gene TRBJ1-5, with 8 nucleotides matching TRBD1. The V gene's germline CDR1 is DFQATT and CDR2 SNEGSKA (reference sequence). V dropped 5 bases and J dropped 0; count of bases not matched to a gene: 3. The length of the CDR3 is 14 residues. The CDR3 loop is CSAPDRASNQPQHF. The CDR3 nucleotides are TGCAGTGCTCCGGACAGGGCTAGCAATCAGCCCCAGCATTTT.

This chain connects TRBV10-3 to TRBJ1-6; TRBD1 matches 9 bases. Germline V gene data show CDR1 as ENHRY and CDR2 as SYGVKD. The CDR3 is 14 residues long. After removal of 3 bases from V and 10 bases from J, the junction contained 4 bases not matched to a gene. The CDR3 bases are TGTGCCATCAGTGAAGGGACAGGGAACTCACCCCTCCACTTT. This codes for CAISEGTGNSPLHF.

The sample holds a few counts of this clonotype. The chain uses TRBV6-5 and TRBJ2-3; D possibly corresponds to TRBD2 (5 bases). This CDR3 spans 15 amino acids. V lost 4 bases, J lost 0 bases, and 11 bases lay in between. Germline assignment: CDR1 MNHEY and CDR2 SVGAGI. The chain's CDR3 is CASSSPTGSTDTQYF. The DNA for the CDR3 is TGTGCCAGCAGTTCACCGACGGGAAGCACAGATACGCAGTATTTT.

This clonotype was seen only a few times. This chain joins TRBV5-1 and TRBJ1-1; D perhaps matches TRBD1 (5 bases). Germline V gene data show CDR1 as SGHRS and CDR2 as YFSETQ. Trimming shortened V by 4 bases and J by 8 bases, and 15 bases separated the two germline ends. The CDR3 is 13 residues long. CDR3 protein: CASSSRDPYEAFF. The CDR3 DNA is TGCGCCAGCAGCAGCAGGGACCCCTACGAAGCTTTCTTT.

The chain couples TRBV2 to TRBJ2-7; 8 nucleotides line up with TRBD1. Trimming took 7 bases from V and 2 from J; bases not matched to a gene: 4. The length of the CDR3 is 13 residues. The V gene's germline CDR1 is SNHLY and CDR2 FYNNEI. The CDR3: CASTQTGAYEQYF. The CDR3, as DNA: TGTGCCAGCACCCAGACAGGGGCCTACGAGCAGTACTTC.

This clonotype was observed a handful of times. V gene TRBV7-3 combines with J gene TRBJ2-2, with D maybe TRBD1 (5 bases). The CDR3 contains 18 residues. Between the trimmed V and J ends, which lost 2 bases and 1 base, there was a span of 17 bases. The germline CDR1 and CDR2 sequences are SGHTA and FQGTGA. The CDR3, as DNA: TGTGCCAGCAGCTTACGGGCAGGGCAAACACTGAACACCGGGGAGCTGTTTTTT. Its translation is CASSLRAGQTLNTGELFF.

The chain joins TRBV10-3 to TRBJ1-1; 9 positions match TRBD1. CDR1 ENHRY and CDR2 SYGVKD come from the germline V gene. V dropped 6 bases and J dropped 3; count of bases not matched to a gene: 5. The CDR3 spans 14 residues. The CDR3 sequence: CAIRGDREYTEAFF. As DNA, the CDR3 is TGTGCCATCAGGGGGGACAGGGAGTACACTGAAGCTTTCTTT.

This clonotype was detected a few times. The chain uses TRBV27 and TRBJ2-1; tentatively, D is TRBD2 (5 bases). The CDR3 covers 14 residues. CDR1 is MNHEY, CDR2 SMNVEV, per germline (reference sequence). V shed 1 base and J shed 5 bases, with 9 bases lying between them. CDR3 bases: TGTGCCAGCAGTTTATACTCAGCGGACAATGAGCAGTTCTTC. Protein sequence: CASSLYSADNEQFF.

This clonotype has just a few counts. This chain connects TRBV20-1 to TRBJ2-2; D gene unclear. V lost 3 bases and J 7 bases, leaving 9 bases between the germline ends. The germline gives CDR1 DFQATT, CDR2 SNEGSKA (reference sequence). The CDR3 has 12 residues. In DNA form, the CDR3 reads TGCAGTGCTAGTTTTCAGATCGGGGAGCTGTTTTTT. This encodes CSASFQIGELFF.

This chain connects TRBV29-1 to TRBJ2-7; 9 positions match TRBD1. V lost 7 bases and J lost 5; bases outside the gene matches: 3. Germline values: CDR1 SQVTM, CDR2 ANQGSEA. CDR3 size: 11 residues. The CDR3: CSARTGDEQYF. The DNA for the CDR3 is TGCAGCGCCCGGACAGGGGACGAGCAGTACTTC.

The V and J genes are TRBV3-1 and TRBJ2-1, with 10 positions matching TRBD2. With V trimmed by 4 bases and J by 6 bases, 6 bases remained unmatched. Germline loops: CDR1 LGHDT, CDR2 YNNKEL (reference sequence). The CDR3 spans 15 residues. This chain's CDR3 is CASSRPSGRVNEQFF. CDR3 nucleotide sequence: TGTGCCAGCAGCCGGCCGAGCGGGAGGGTCAATGAGCAGTTCTTC.

V and J are TRBV5-1 and TRBJ2-7, with 7 bases matching TRBD2. Germline lookup yields CDR1 SGHRS and CDR2 YFSETQ. J lost 0 bases, V lost 3 bases, and 3 bases had no gene match. This CDR3 is 14 amino acids long. For the CDR3, the DNA is TGCGCCAGCAGCTCCGTAGCGGGCTCCTACGAGCAGTACTTC. Its translation: CASSSVAGSYEQYF.

The J gene is TRBJ2-4, the V gene TRBV5-4; D is possibly TRBD1 or TRBD2 (6 bases each). V was cut by 3 bases and J by 0 bases, with 13 bases left in between. The germline V gene has CDR1 SGHNT and CDR2 YYREEE (reference sequence). The CDR3 has 16 residues. As DNA, the CDR3 is TGTGCCAGCAGCTCCGGGGGCGGGCCAGCCAAAAACATTCAGTACTTC. The encoded protein is CASSSGGGPAKNIQYF.